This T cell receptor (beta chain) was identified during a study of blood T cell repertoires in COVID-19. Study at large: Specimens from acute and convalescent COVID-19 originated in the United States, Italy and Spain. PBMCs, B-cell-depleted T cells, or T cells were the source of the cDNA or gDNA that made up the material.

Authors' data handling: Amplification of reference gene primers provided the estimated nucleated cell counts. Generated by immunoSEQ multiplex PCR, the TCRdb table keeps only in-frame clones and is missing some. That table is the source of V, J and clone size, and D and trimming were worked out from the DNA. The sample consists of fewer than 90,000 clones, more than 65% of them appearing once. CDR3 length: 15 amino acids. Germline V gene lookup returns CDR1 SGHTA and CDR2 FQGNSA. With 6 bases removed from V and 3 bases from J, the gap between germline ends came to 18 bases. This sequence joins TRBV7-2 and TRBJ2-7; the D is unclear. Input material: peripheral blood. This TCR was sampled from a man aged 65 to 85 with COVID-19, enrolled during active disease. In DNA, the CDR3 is TGTGCCAGCAGTATCGCCGACCTCCAGGTCTACGAGCAGTACTTC. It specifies CASSIADLQVYEQYF.